Below are 27 T cell receptor beta chains sequenced from a single sample in a study of shared clonotypes between healthy human individuals. Libraries were prepared by immunoSEQ multiplex PCR; TCRdb keeps only in-frame clonotypes and omits some of them. Seen here are 2,500,000 or so clones, around 90% observed once, and the top ten hold around 0.4%. The sequenced sample consisted of naive CD4+ T cells from PBMCs. Described subset: CD45RA+ positively selected. The receptors shown here come from a man between 18 and 35 years old in good health. Some clones in this sample may be carry-over from other donors' samples.

The rearrangement uses TRBV5-4 and TRBJ1-1, with a tentative D call TRBD1 (5 bases). Looked up from germline, CDR1 is SGHNT and CDR2 is YYREEE (reference sequence). This CDR3 spans 14 amino acids. Between the trimmed V and J ends, which lost 2 bases and 2 bases, there was a span of 10 bases. The CDR3 is CASSFIGANTEAFF. The CDR3 DNA sequence: TGTGCCAGCAGCTTCATCGGGGCAAACACTGAAGCTTTCTTT.

The rearrangement uses TRBV29-1 and TRBJ2-1; D assignment may be TRBD1 or TRBD2 (5 bases each). Germline assignment: CDR1 SQVTM and CDR2 ANQGSEA. This CDR3 spans 13 amino acids. V lost 3 bases and J lost 6, with 12 bases in between. Written as DNA, the CDR3 is TGCAGCGTTGACCGGGGCGCTTCCAATGAGCAGTTCTTC. It specifies CSVDRGASNEQFF.

This chain uses TRBV21-1 with TRBJ1-1; the D call of TRBD1 is as the table states it, not checked on the DNA. TRBV21-1 is a pseudogene locus. CDR3 length: 14 residues. The CDR3 spells CASSLRQMNTEAFF. The CDR3 nucleotides read TGTGCCAGCAGCTTACGACAGATGAACACTGAAGCTTTCTTT.

V and J are TRBV11-2 and TRBJ2-7, with D perhaps assigned TRBD1 or TRBD2 (7 bases each). CDR3 length: 14 amino acids. Germline CDR1 SGHAT, CDR2 FQNNGV. V was clipped by 5 bases and J by 5 bases, with 16 bases between them. Here the CDR3 DNA reads TGTGCCAGCAGCCCCCAGGGGGGGGAAAACGAGCAGTACTTC. It specifies CASSPQGGENEQYF.

The V gene is TRBV18, the J gene TRBJ2-5; a weak D match, TRBD1 (5 bases). The length of the CDR3 is 14 residues. Germline V gene data show CDR1 as KGHSH and CDR2 as LQKENI. Trimming took 3 bases from V and 1 from J, leaving 9 bases between them. The CDR3 DNA follows: TGTGCCAGCTCACCGACGACAGTCCAAGAGACCCAGTACTTC. As protein: CASSPTTVQETQYF.

Comment on this clone: At the DNA level, this CDR3 is encoded by other sequences in the same sample as well. The chain links TRBV5-1 to TRBJ2-2, with 11 positions matching TRBD1. The CDR3 is made up of 16 amino acids. Unmatched junction bases numbered 3, after V lost 0 bases and J lost 5 bases. Germline V lookup: CDR1 SGHRS, CDR2 YFSETQ. The CDR3 coding sequence is TGCGCCAGCAGCTTGGCCGGGACAGGGGGAACCGGGGAGCTGTTTTTT. It yields the protein CASSLAGTGGTGELFF.

This clone was observed once. Other DNA sequences of this sample code for an identical CDR3. The chain uses TRBV30 and TRBJ1-2; perhaps TRBD1 as D (5 bases). V gave up 2 bases and J gave up 8 bases, with 12 bases separating them. Germline V gene sequence: CDR1 GTSNPN, CDR2 SVGIG (reference sequence). This CDR3 contains 12 residues. Here the CDR3 DNA reads TGTGCCTGGAGTCCCGGGACCAGCGGCTACACCTTC. It specifies CAWSPGTSGYTF.

The chain is built from TRBV5-6 and TRBJ2-5; D not certain. Germline CDR1 is SGHDT and CDR2 is YYEEEE. The CDR3 totals 14 residues. V was cut by 1 base and J by 4 bases, with 11 bases left in between. The CDR3 sequence: CASSLWSLRETQYF. The CDR3, as DNA: TGTGCCAGCAGCTTGTGGAGCCTCCGAGAGACCCAGTACTTC.

The chain's CDR3 is CASSYGLPGYYEQYF. CDR3 in DNA: TGTGCCAGCAGTTACGGTTTGCCGGGGTACTACGAGCAGTACTTC. V and J are TRBV6-5 and TRBJ2-7; weak D call: TRBD2 (5 bases). The CDR3 extends over 15 amino acids. V shed 2 bases and J shed 3 bases, with 14 bases lying between them. Germline CDR1 MNHEY, CDR2 SVGAGI.

This chain connects TRBV28 to TRBJ2-1, with D uncertain. The length of the CDR3 is 11 residues. CDR1 is MDHEN, CDR2 SYDVKM, per germline. Trimming pared 8 bases from V and 4 bases from J, leaving 6 bases between. Written as DNA, the CDR3 is TGTGCCAGCGTTCGATACAATGAGCAGTTCTTC. Protein sequence: CASVRYNEQFF.

This chain links TRBV5-1 with TRBJ2-1, with D unresolved. Germline CDR1 reads SGHRS; CDR2 reads YFSETQ. Trimming left V 0 bases short and J 9 bases short, with 13 bases between. CDR3 length: 14 amino acids. In nucleotides, the CDR3 is TGCGCCAGCAGCTTGGATTTAGGATTTAGTGAGCAGTTCTTC. Its protein product is CASSLDLGFSEQFF. Combining the CDR3 with reference TRBV5-1 and TRBJ2-1 gives the whole variable domain KAGVTQTPRYLIKTRGQQVTLSCSPISGHRSVSWYQQTPGQGLQFLFEYFSETQRNKGNFPGRFSGRQFSNSRSEMNVSTLELGDSALYLCASSLDLGFSEQFFGPGTRLTVL.

This clone appeared a single time. This chain joins TRBV10-3 and TRBJ2-7; D is unclear. The germline V and J ends were trimmed by 0 bases and 1 base, with 19 bases remaining between them. The CDR3 totals 18 residues. CDR1 and CDR2 (germline): ENHRY, SYGVKD. CDR3 sequence reads: CAISESLGAPLGSYEQYF. CDR3 nucleotide sequence: TGTGCCATCAGTGAGTCGTTGGGCGCCCCTTTGGGTTCCTACGAGCAGTACTTC.

The chain joins TRBV10-3 to TRBJ2-7; 11 nucleotides line up with TRBD1. Trimming took 5 bases from V and 7 from J; bases not matched to a gene: 4. CDR1 and CDR2 from the germline V gene are ENHRY and SYGVKD. The CDR3 has 13 amino acids. CDR3 loop: CAISWDRGGEQYF. The CDR3 DNA reads as TGTGCCATCAGTTGGGACAGGGGGGGGGAGCAGTACTTC.

The J gene is TRBJ2-3, the V gene TRBV7-3; the match to TRBD2 covers 15 bases. Germline assignment: CDR1 SGHTA and CDR2 FQGTGA. The junction had 15 bases not matched to a gene; V was cut back by 5 bases and J by 3 bases. The CDR3 totals 20 residues. The CDR3 nucleotides are TGTGCCAGCAGCCTCACTCCTCTGGGGACTAGCGGGAGGAAAACAGATACGCAGTATTTT. It is translated as CASSLTPLGTSGRKTDTQYF.

V usage is TRBV19 and J usage is TRBJ1-1; no definite D call. Germline V lookup: CDR1 LNHDA, CDR2 SQIVND (reference sequence). Trimming took off 1 base at V and 11 bases at J, with 8 bases between the two ends. The CDR3 covers 11 residues. CDR3 region: CASSIARVAFF. In nucleotides, the CDR3 is TGTGCCAGTAGTATAGCCCGGGTGGCTTTCTTT. The full variable domain, completed using reference TRBV19 and TRBJ1-1, is DGGITQSPKYLFRKEGQNVTLSCEQNLNHDAMYWYRQDPGQGLRLIYYSQIVNDFQKGDIAEGYSVSREKKESFPLTVTSAQKNPTAFYLCASSIARVAFFGQGTRLTVV.

The V and J genes are TRBV7-8 and TRBJ2-3; 12 positions agree with TRBD2. The germline V gene has CDR1 SGHVS and CDR2 FQNEAQ. The CDR3 is 16 residues long. Losses at the gene ends were 5 bases for V and 6 bases for J; bases not matched to a gene: 9. CDR3 coding DNA: TGTGCCAGCAGCCCCCGACTAGCGGGAGCGATGGATACGCAGTATTTT. Protein: CASSPRLAGAMDTQYF.

The V call is TRBV28, the J call TRBJ2-1; 15 bases are a match to TRBD2. CDR3 length equals 17 residues. V was pared by 4 bases and J by 3 bases, with 4 bases of the junction left unmatched. Looked up from germline, CDR1 is MDHEN and CDR2 is SYDVKM. The CDR3 loop is CASSWTSGRGNYNEQFF. As DNA, the CDR3 is TGTGCCAGCAGTTGGACTAGCGGGAGGGGTAACTACAATGAGCAGTTCTTC.

The chain recombines TRBV5-1 with TRBJ2-7; unclear D gene. The CDR3 runs to 15 residues. Trimming cost V 5 bases and J 2 bases, with 17 bases left between them. The germline V gene encodes CDR1 SGHRS and CDR2 YFSETQ. The CDR3 DNA reads TGCGCCAGCAGACTCCCAAGCGAGTCGGCCTACGAGCAGTACTTC. Its translation is CASRLPSESAYEQYF.

V is TRBV11-2 and J is TRBJ1-1, with a weak D call TRBD1 (5 bases). The CDR3 is made up of 15 amino acids. V dropped 2 bases and J dropped 1 base, with 11 bases sitting between them. Germline lookup yields CDR1 SGHAT and CDR2 FQNNGV. This CDR3 reads CASSLTGRGNTEAFF. CDR3 DNA sequence: TGTGCCAGCAGCTTAACAGGAAGAGGGAACACTGAAGCTTTCTTT.

CDR3 sequence (DNA): TGTGCCACCAGGACAGGGGGCGCGGTAGATACGCAGTATTTT. It is translated as CATRTGGAVDTQYF. This chain uses TRBV15 with TRBJ2-3, with 10 bases aligning to TRBD1. V shed 6 bases and J 5 bases; nucleotides not matched to a gene: 5. Germline V lookup: CDR1 LNHNV, CDR2 YYDKDF (reference sequence). The CDR3 has 14 amino acids.

This sequence joins TRBV28 and TRBJ1-3; 10 bases map to TRBD1. The germline V gene encodes CDR1 MDHEN and CDR2 SYDVKM. This CDR3 has 18 amino acids. J gave up 9 bases and V 2 bases, and 16 bases lay outside the gene matches. This chain's CDR3 is CASSLGGSGQGDLSTIYF. As DNA, the CDR3 is TGTGCCAGCAGTTTAGGGGGTTCCGGACAGGGGGACCTTAGCACCATATATTTT.

The chain is built from TRBV2 and TRBJ2-3; maybe TRBD1 (5 bases). CDR3 size: 14 residues. CDR1 SNHLY and CDR2 FYNNEI come from the germline V gene. Deletions cut 8 bases from V and 0 bases from J, with 12 bases between. The CDR3 spells CASGPRDSTDTQYF. CDR3 nucleotides: TGTGCCAGCGGACCCAGGGATAGCACAGATACGCAGTATTTT.

The CDR3 sequence: CASSWDSGNQPQHF. DNA for the CDR3: TGTGCCAGCAGCTGGGACAGCGGCAATCAGCCCCAGCATTTT. The chain joins TRBV7-2 to TRBJ1-5; 7 bases line up with TRBD1. CDR1 is SGHTA and CDR2 is FQGNSA in the germline V gene. The length of the CDR3 is 14 residues. Trimming at V came to 4 bases and at J to 2 bases, leaving 2 bases not matched to a gene.

In this sample, this clone turned up a few times. The sample has other DNA sequences that encode this CDR3 too. V gene TRBV30 combines with J gene TRBJ1-5; D not resolved. V lost 0 bases and J 4 bases, leaving 7 bases between the germline ends. Germline V gene sequence: CDR1 GTSNPN, CDR2 SVGIG (reference sequence). The CDR3 sequence is 13 residues long. CDR3 residues: CAWSVNGNQPQHF. DNA of the CDR3: TGTGCCTGGAGTGTCAACGGGAATCAGCCCCAGCATTTT. Together with reference TRBV30 and TRBJ1-5, the CDR3 gives the full variable domain: SQTIHQWPATLVQPVGSPLSLECTVEGTSNPNLYWYRQAAGRGLQLLFYSVGIGQISSEVPQNLSASRPQDRQFILSSKKLLLSDSGFYLCAWSVNGNQPQHFGDGTRLSIL.

This sequence joins TRBV28 and TRBJ2-7; TRBD2 aligns across 11 bases. This CDR3 comprises 16 residues. Trimming took 3 bases from V and 6 from J; bases not matched to a gene: 10. CDR1 is MDHEN and CDR2 is SYDVKM in the germline V gene. The CDR3 nucleotides read TGTGCCAGCAGTTTGGCGAGTAGCGGGAGGGCCTTCGAGCAGTACTTC. Amino acids: CASSLASSGRAFEQYF. Based on the CDR3 plus reference TRBV28 and TRBJ2-7, the full variable domain is DVKVTQSSRYLVKRTGEKVFLECVQDMDHENMFWYRQDPGLGLRLIYFSYDVKMKEKGDIPEGYSVSREKKERFSLILESASTNQTSMYLCASSLASSGRAFEQYFGPGTRLTVT.

V gene TRBV15 combines with J gene TRBJ1-2, with D unclear. Germline lookup yields CDR1 LNHNV and CDR2 YYDKDF (reference sequence). The CDR3 extends over 14 amino acids. V was shortened by 0 bases and J by 2 bases, with 7 bases between the two germline ends. DNA of the CDR3: TGTGCCACCAGCAGAGATCACGAGAACTATGGCTACACCTTC. Residues: CATSRDHENYGYTF.

The rearrangement links TRBV7-9 to TRBJ1-5; D possibly corresponds to TRBD1 (6 bases). Trimming cost V 4 bases and J 7 bases, with 14 bases left between them. Germline CDR1 and CDR2: SEHNR and FQNEAQ (reference sequence). This CDR3 is built from 14 residues. CDR3 sequence: CASSSQGTGQPQHF. The CDR3 DNA sequence: TGTGCCAGCAGCTCACAGGGTACGGGGCAGCCCCAGCATTTT.